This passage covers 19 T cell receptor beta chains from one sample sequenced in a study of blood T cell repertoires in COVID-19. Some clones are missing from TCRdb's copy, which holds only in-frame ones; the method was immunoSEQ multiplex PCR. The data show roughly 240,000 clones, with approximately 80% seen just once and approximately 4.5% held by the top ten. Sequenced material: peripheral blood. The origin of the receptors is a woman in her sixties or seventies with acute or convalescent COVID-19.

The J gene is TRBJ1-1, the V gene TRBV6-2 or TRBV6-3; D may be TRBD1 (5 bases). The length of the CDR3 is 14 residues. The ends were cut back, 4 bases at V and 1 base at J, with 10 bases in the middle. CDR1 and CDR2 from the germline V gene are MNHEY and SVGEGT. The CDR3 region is CASSFFTGNTEAFF. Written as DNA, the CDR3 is TGTGCCAGCAGTTTCTTTACAGGGAACACTGAAGCTTTCTTT.

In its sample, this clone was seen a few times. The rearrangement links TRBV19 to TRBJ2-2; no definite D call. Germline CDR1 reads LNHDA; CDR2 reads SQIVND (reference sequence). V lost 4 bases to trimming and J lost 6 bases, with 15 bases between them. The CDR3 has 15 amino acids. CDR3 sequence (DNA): TGTGCCAGTAGTAGAGAATTACTGATCGCCGGGGAGCTGTTTTTT. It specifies CASSRELLIAGELFF.

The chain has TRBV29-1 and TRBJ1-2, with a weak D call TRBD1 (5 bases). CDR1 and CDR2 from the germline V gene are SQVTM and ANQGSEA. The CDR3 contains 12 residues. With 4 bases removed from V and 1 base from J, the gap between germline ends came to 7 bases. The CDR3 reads CSVADSNYGYTF. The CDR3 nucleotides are TGCAGCGTTGCCGACAGTAACTATGGCTACACCTTC. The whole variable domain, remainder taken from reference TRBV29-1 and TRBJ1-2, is SAVISQKPSRDICQRGTSLTIQCQVDSQVTMMFWYRQQPGQSLTLIATANQGSEATYESGFVIDKFPISRPNLTFSTLTVSNMSPEDSSIYLCSVADSNYGYTFGSGTRLTVV.

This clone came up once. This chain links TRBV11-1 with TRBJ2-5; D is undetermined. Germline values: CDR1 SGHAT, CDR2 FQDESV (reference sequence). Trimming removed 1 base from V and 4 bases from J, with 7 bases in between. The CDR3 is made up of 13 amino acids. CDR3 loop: CASSLVGRETQYF. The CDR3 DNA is TGTGCCAGCAGCTTAGTTGGCCGAGAGACCCAGTACTTC.

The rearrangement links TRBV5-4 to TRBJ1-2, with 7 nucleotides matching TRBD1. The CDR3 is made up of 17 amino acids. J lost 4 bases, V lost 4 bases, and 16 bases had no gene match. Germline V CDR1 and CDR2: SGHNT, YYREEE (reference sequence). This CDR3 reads CASSPTPGQPTSYGYTF. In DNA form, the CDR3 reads TGTGCCAGCAGCCCCACCCCGGGACAGCCTACCTCCTATGGCTACACCTTC.

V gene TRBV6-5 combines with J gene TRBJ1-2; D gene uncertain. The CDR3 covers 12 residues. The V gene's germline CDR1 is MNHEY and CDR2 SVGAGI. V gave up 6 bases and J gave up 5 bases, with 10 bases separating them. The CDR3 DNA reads TGTGCCAGCAGGTCATATCGGTATGGCTACACCTTC. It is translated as CASRSYRYGYTF.

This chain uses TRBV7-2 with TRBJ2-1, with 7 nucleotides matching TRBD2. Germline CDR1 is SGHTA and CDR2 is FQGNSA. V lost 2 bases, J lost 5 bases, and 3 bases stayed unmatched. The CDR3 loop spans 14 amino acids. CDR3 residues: CASSLFRGDNEQFF. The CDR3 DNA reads TGTGCCAGCAGCTTATTTCGGGGGGACAATGAGCAGTTCTTC.

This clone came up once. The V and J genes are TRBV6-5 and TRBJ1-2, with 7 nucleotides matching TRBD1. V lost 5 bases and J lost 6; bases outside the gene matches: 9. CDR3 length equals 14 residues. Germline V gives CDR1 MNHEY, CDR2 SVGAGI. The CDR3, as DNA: TGTGCCAGCAGTAGGGGGCCATCCTTCGATGGCTACACCTTC. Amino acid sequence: CASSRGPSFDGYTF.

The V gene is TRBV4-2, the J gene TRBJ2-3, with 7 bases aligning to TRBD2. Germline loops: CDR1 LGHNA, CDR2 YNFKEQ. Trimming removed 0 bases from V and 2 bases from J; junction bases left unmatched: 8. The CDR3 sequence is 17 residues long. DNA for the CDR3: TGTGCCAGCAGCCAAGATGGGGCGGGGGAGCACACAGATACGCAGTATTTT. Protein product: CASSQDGAGEHTDTQYF.

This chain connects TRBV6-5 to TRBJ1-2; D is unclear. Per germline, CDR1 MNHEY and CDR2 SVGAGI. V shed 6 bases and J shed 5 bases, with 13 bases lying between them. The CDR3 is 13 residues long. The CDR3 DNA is TGTGCCAGCAGCCCACAGTTCACTTATGGCTACACCTTC. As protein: CASSPQFTYGYTF.

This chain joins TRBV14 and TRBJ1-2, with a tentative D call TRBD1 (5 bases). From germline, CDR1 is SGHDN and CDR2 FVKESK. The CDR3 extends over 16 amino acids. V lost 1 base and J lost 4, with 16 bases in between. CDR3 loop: CASSQVSDSVRYGYTF. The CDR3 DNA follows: TGTGCCAGCAGCCAAGTATCCGACAGCGTTCGCTATGGCTACACCTTC.

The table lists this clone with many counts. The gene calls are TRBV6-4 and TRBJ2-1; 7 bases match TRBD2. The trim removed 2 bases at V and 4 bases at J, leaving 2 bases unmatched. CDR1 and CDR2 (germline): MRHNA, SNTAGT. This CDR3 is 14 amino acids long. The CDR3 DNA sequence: TGTGCCAGCAGTGACGGGGGGGGTTACAATGAGCAGTTCTTC. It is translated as CASSDGGGYNEQFF.

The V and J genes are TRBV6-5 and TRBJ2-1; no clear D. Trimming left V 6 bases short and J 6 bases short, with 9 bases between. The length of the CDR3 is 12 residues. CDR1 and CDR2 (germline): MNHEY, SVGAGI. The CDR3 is CASRETLNEQFF. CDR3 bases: TGTGCCAGCAGAGAGACTCTCAATGAGCAGTTCTTC.

The CDR3 DNA sequence: TGTGCCAGCAGCCGAGGGACTAGCTTTCAAGAGACCCAGTACTTC. Translating it yields CASSRGTSFQETQYF. The chain uses TRBV7-9 and TRBJ2-5; TRBD2 agrees at 9 bases. Per germline, CDR1 SEHNR and CDR2 FQNEAQ (reference sequence). The trim removed 5 bases at V and 2 bases at J, leaving 6 bases unmatched. The CDR3 covers 15 residues. Filled out from reference TRBV7-9 and TRBJ2-5, the complete variable domain reads DTGVSQNPRHKITKRGQNVTFRCDPISEHNRLYWYRQTLGQGPEFLTYFQNEAQLEKSRLLSDRFSAERPKGSFSTLEIQRTEQGDSAMYLCASSRGTSFQETQYFGPGTRLLVL.

The CDR3 region has the DNA TGTGCCAGCAGCCAACTCTCAGCGGGGGCCTACGAGCAGTACTTC. This gives the protein CASSQLSAGAYEQYF. This chain joins TRBV3-1 (or the pseudogene TRBV3-2) and TRBJ2-7; 8 positions match TRBD2. Unmatched junction bases numbered 5, after V lost 2 bases and J lost 2 bases. Germline lookup yields CDR1 LGHDT and CDR2 YNNKEL (reference sequence). This CDR3 has 15 amino acids.

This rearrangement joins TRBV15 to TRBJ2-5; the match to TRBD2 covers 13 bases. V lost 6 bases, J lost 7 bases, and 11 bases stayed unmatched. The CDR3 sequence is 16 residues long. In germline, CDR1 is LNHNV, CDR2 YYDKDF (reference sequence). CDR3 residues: CATSGTSGGALGTQYF. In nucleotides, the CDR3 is TGTGCCACCAGTGGTACTAGCGGGGGGGCCCTGGGGACCCAGTACTTC. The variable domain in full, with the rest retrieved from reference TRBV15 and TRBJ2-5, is DAMVIQNPRYQVTQFGKPVTLSCSQTLNHNVMYWYQQKSSQAPKLLFHYYDKDFNNEADTPDNFQSRRPNTSFCFLDIRSPGLGDTAMYLCATSGTSGGALGTQYFGPGTRLLVL.

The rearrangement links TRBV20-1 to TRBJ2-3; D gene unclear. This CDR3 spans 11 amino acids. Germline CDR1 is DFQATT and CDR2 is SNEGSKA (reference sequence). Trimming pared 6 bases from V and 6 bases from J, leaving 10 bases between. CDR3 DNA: TGCAGTGCCTTTAAGGAGGATACGCAGTATTTT. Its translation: CSAFKEDTQYF.

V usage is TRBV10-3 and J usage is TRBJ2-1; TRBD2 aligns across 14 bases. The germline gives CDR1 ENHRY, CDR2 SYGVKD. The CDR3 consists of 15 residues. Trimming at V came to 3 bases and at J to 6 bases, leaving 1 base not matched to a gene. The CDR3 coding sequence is TGTGCCATCAGTGAAGGGACTAGCGGGGGCAATGAGCAGTTCTTC. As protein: CAISEGTSGGNEQFF.

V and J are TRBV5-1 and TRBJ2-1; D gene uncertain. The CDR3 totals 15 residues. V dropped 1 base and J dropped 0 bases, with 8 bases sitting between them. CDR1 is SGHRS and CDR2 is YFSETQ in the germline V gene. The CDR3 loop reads CASSLSGYSYNEQFF. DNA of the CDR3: TGCGCCAGCAGCTTGTCGGGTTACTCCTACAATGAGCAGTTCTTC.